This TCR beta chain originates from a study of control samples from healthy donors and cancer patients (dated by TCRdb to the early 2020s). As for this clone: The specificity of this receptor is unknown. Qualities for individual bases were not recorded, and no much larger clone is one base off.

The library was obtained by the immunoSEQ multiplex PCR assay. This immuneACCESS table, as held by TCRdb, lists in-frame sequences with V and J called but not all clones. Of the missing ones, under half trace to an unresolved V gene in checked studies; the others have no known cause. Within this sample are about 110,000 clones, with approximately 83% of them counted one time only. The biggest ten clones account for approximately 13% of the sample. Relative to germline, V is missing 4 bases and J is missing 4 bases, with 9 bases of the junction outside any gene match. The CDR3 has 16 amino acids, counting the end cysteine and phenylalanine. The entry retains the CDR3 DNA only, 48 bases that are in frame from base 1. CDR1 and CDR2 were assigned from the germline V gene as SGHRS and YFSETQ.

The chain is encoded by TRBV5-1 joined to TRBJ1-1, with 11 bases in between that match TRBD1. This sequence was found in a woman in her fifties or sixties in good health. Sequencing was performed on blood. The DNA is as follows: TGCGCCAGCAGCATCGCAACCGGGACAGGGGGCACTGAAGCTTTCTTT. This sequence encodes CASSIATGTGGTEAFF. Here the CDR3 is joined to the reference TRBV5-1 and TRBJ1-1 genes, and the full variable domain is: KAGVTQTPRYLIKTRGQQVTLSCSPISGHRSVSWYQQTPGQGLQFLFEYFSETQRNKGNFPGRFSGRQFSNSRSEMNVSTLELGDSALYLCASSIATGTGGTEAFFGQGTRLTVV.